This TCR beta chain appears in the sequencing data of a study of T-cell reconstitution after alpha-beta-depleted transplantation in children. This clonotype was counted a few times. Preparation of the TCRbeta library involved a method that used unique molecular identifiers. TCRdb processed the PCR reads anew with MiXCR; each CDR3 protein has one entry. This sample yields more than 550,000 distinct CDR3 sequences, of which roughly a tenth are seen a single time; about 4.2% belongs to the top ten. The germline gives CDR1 SQVTM, CDR2 ANQGSEA. V shed 4 bases, J shed 2 bases, and the junction held 7 bases outside the gene matches. CDR3 length equals 15 residues.

This sequence joins TRBV29-1 and TRBJ2-4; 8 nucleotides line up with TRBD2. This receptor was identified in a human donor who donated a stem cell graft to a child with acute myeloid leukemia. Sequencing was performed on PBMCs from the stem cell graft donor, taken from the stem cell graft. The CDR3 bases are TGCAGCGTTGGGGCGGGGGGCGCTTCCAAAAACATTCAGTACTTC. Translated: CSVGAGGASKNIQYF.